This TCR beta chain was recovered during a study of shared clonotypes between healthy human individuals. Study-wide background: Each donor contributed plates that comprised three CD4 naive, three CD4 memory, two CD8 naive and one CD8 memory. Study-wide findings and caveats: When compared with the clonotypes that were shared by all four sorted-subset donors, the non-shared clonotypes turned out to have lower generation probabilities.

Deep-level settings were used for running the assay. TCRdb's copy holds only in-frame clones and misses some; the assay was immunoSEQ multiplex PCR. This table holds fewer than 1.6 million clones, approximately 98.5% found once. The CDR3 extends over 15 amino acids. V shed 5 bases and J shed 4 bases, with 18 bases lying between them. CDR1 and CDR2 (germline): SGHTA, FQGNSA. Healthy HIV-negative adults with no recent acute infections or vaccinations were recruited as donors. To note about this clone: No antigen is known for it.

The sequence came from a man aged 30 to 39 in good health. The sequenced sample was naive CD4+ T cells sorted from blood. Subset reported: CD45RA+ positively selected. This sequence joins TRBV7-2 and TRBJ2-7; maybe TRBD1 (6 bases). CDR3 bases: TGTGCCAGCAGCACCCCTAGGGGGTTAATTTACGAGCAGTACTTC. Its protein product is CASSTPRGLIYEQYF.